This T cell receptor beta chain appears in the sequencing data of a study of T cell responses to AZD1222 COVID-19 vaccine. Sequenced by immunoSEQ multiplex PCR; TCRdb stores in-frame clones only, minus some. The sample holds 250,000 or so clones, approximately 95% seen once. The CDR3 covers 14 residues. CDR1 and CDR2 from the germline V gene are LNHDA and SQIVND (reference sequence). The germline V and J ends were trimmed by 1 base and 6 bases, with 12 bases remaining between them. The specimen comprised peripheral blood, sampled on day 0 of AZD1222 vaccination. The J gene is TRBJ1-2, the V gene TRBV19; the D is unclear. This TCR was recovered from an adult in good health. CDR3 sequence reads: CASSIVNLPDGYTF. The CDR3 DNA sequence: TGTGCCAGTAGTATAGTAAACTTGCCGGATGGCTACACCTTC.